The 2 T cell receptor beta chains reported below all come from one sample, sequenced in a study of T cells after posttransplantation cyclophosphamide (dated by TCRdb to 2016 to 2017). The library was generated by the immunoSEQ multiplex PCR assay. TCRdb took this table from immuneACCESS and kept in-frame rearrangements with V and J called. Such tables lack part of the clones; where checked against another copy, unresolved V genes explain under half of the gap, and the rest is unexplained. This sample includes fewer than 35,000 clones, and none of them was observed just once. The ten top clones hold around 5% of the sample. Sequenced: PBMCs. These receptors originate from a woman aged 30 to 39 in good health and a related stem cell transplant donor.

This clone has ten or more counts. The chain couples TRBV29-1 to TRBJ1-4; 8 bases are a match to TRBD1. The CDR3 runs to 13 residues. Losses at the gene ends were 4 bases for V and 5 bases for J; bases not matched to a gene: 3. Germline V gene data show CDR1 as SQVTM and CDR2 as ANQGSEA. In nucleotides, the CDR3 is TGCAGCGTTGCAGGGGGCGGGAATGAAAAACTGTTTTTT. It is translated as CSVAGGGNEKLFF. The entire variable domain, with the rest obtained from reference TRBV29-1 and TRBJ1-4, is as follows: SAVISQKPSRDICQRGTSLTIQCQVDSQVTMMFWYRQQPGQSLTLIATANQGSEATYESGFVIDKFPISRPNLTFSTLTVSNMSPEDSSIYLCSVAGGGNEKLFFGSGTQLSVL.

There are many counts of this clone. The chain employs TRBV11-1 and TRBJ2-5; D is unresolved. The CDR3 is 12 amino acids. The V gene's germline CDR1 is SGHAT and CDR2 FQDESV (reference sequence). V gave up 6 bases and J gave up 4 bases, with 9 bases separating them. CDR3 sequence: CASRGQLETQYF. The CDR3 coding sequence is TGTGCCAGCAGAGGCCAGTTAGAGACCCAGTACTTC.